The rows below give T cell receptor beta chains drawn from one sample of a study of CD8+CD57+ T cells in acquired aplastic anemia. TCRdb reprocessed the reads via MiXCR and lists one record per CDR3 protein. The sample carries 150,000 or so distinct CDR3 sequences, less than 60% recorded once. The sequenced material came from sorted CD4+, CD8+, or CD8+CD57+ T cells (not recorded which) from PBMCs. These receptor sequences come from a human donor with aplastic anemia. CDR3s include the opening cysteine and the closing phenylalanine or tryptophan. Fields, in order: V gene, J gene, CDR3 protein.

>TRBV28|TRBJ2-7
CASSLGGRVGEQYF
>TRBV24-1|TRBJ2-2
CATSTRVDTGELFF
>TRBV15|TRBJ1-1
CATSREQGARGTEAFF
>TRBV6-1|TRBJ1-2
CASGTTGEWGYTF
>TRBV9|TRBJ2-7
CASSVVETGEQYF
>TRBV15|TRBJ2-1
CATSRVPSRRSYNEQFF
>TRBV10-3|TRBJ1-2
CAIGGGRFRGYTF
>TRBV29-1|TRBJ1-5
CSVVTTGNQPQHF
>TRBV7-8|TRBJ2-5
CASSLVAAQEAQYF
>TRBV5-4|TRBJ2-7
CASSPAKSGQAREQYF
>TRBV2|TRBJ2-2
CARRDRGVTGELFF
>TRBV6-1|TRBJ2-3
CASSDPGEADTQYF
>TRBV6-4|TRBJ2-2
CASSVSRANLLGKNTGELFF
>TRBV29-1|TRBJ2-2
CSVDEQDTGELFF
>TRBV20-1|TRBJ2-1
CSATSGGLSDEQFF